The 27 T cell receptor beta chains in this list originate from one sample, sequenced in a study of T cells in Graves' hyperthyroidism and ophthalmopathy. Using RNA transcripts as the source, TCR beta CDR3 regions were amplified. Initially, a first-round RT-PCR of the TCR CDR3 employed the HTBI primer set. TCRdb reanalysed the multiplex PCR reads using MiXCR and keeps one entry per CDR3 protein. Among approximately 330,000 distinct CDR3 sequences listed, 20% to 25% were seen once. Sequencing was performed on blood. Receptors were obtained from a woman aged 45-65 years with Graves' hyperthyroidism.

This clonotype occurred many times. The chain combines TRBV6-2 or TRBV6-3 with TRBJ1-1; D is possibly TRBD1 (6 bases). V gave up 5 bases and J gave up 1 base, with 11 bases separating them. This CDR3 contains 14 residues. The V gene's germline CDR1 is MNHEY and CDR2 SVGEGT. The CDR3: CASSRPTGNTEAFF. The CDR3 DNA follows: TGTGCCAGCAGTCGTCCGACAGGGAACACTGAAGCTTTCTTT.

This rearrangement joins TRBV20-1 to TRBJ1-5; 7 nucleotides agree with TRBD1. The V segment lost 6 bases and the J segment 3 bases; nucleotides outside the gene matches: 11. This CDR3 region has 15 residues. Germline CDR1 reads DFQATT; CDR2 reads SNEGSKA (reference sequence). The CDR3 spells CSASKGGQDNQPQHF. DNA of the CDR3: TGCAGTGCCTCAAAGGGAGGACAGGACAATCAGCCCCAGCATTTT.

As DNA, the CDR3 is TGCAGCGCCAGACTAGCGGGAGCCCACGAGCAGTACTTC. Translation gives CSARLAGAHEQYF. J is TRBJ2-7 and V is TRBV29-1; TRBD2 matches at 12 bases. Germline V gene data show CDR1 as SQVTM and CDR2 as ANQGSEA. The CDR3 spans 13 residues. Losses at the gene ends were 7 bases for V and 5 bases for J; bases not matched to a gene: 6.

The rearrangement uses TRBV20-1 and TRBJ1-5; D not resolved. V lost 0 bases and J lost 2, with 17 bases in between. Germline CDR1 is DFQATT and CDR2 is SNEGSKA (reference sequence). The CDR3 runs 17 residues. CDR3 coding DNA: TGCAGTGCTAGAGATTTCCGGGCTGGTGAGGGCAATCAGCCCCAGCATTTT. This sequence encodes CSARDFRAGEGNQPQHF.

The gene calls are TRBV7-9 and TRBJ2-3; 13 nucleotides agree with TRBD2. CDR1 SEHNR and CDR2 FQNEAQ come from the germline V gene (reference sequence). The CDR3 has 14 residues. V shed 4 bases, J shed 5 bases, and the junction held 0 bases outside the gene matches. The CDR3 region is CASSWTSGGDTQYF. The CDR3, as DNA: TGTGCCAGCAGCTGGACTAGCGGGGGAGATACGCAGTATTTT.

CDR3 residues: CASSTPRPYEQYF. CDR3 bases: TGTGCCAGTAGTACCCCGCGGCCGTACGAGCAGTACTTC. The chain couples TRBV19 to TRBJ2-7; no clear D gene. The CDR3 is 13 residues long. Germline V gene data show CDR1 as LNHDA and CDR2 as SQIVND (reference sequence). V lost 4 bases, J lost 4 bases, and 11 bases lay in between.

The sample holds many counts of this clonotype. The CDR3 nucleotides read TGTGCCAGCAGTTTAGACGTCAATCAGCCCCAGCATTTT. Its translation is CASSLDVNQPQHF. V usage is TRBV27 and J usage is TRBJ1-5; D is ambiguous. Germline V gene sequence: CDR1 MNHEY, CDR2 SMNVEV (reference sequence). V was clipped by 2 bases and J by 3 bases, with 5 bases between them. This CDR3 spans 13 amino acids.

CDR3 loop: CSAARTSGGANTGELFF. The CDR3 DNA is TGCAGTGCGGCCCGGACTAGCGGGGGGGCGAACACCGGGGAGCTGTTTTTT. The V and J genes are TRBV20-1 and TRBJ2-2, with TRBD2 matching 15 bases. V shed 6 bases and J 0 bases; nucleotides not matched to a gene: 5. Germline V CDR1 and CDR2: DFQATT, SNEGSKA (reference sequence). There are 17 residues in the CDR3.

This clonotype has a handful of counts. The V gene is TRBV7-9, the J gene TRBJ2-3; no clear D gene. The ends were cut back, 7 bases at V and 4 bases at J, with 15 bases in the middle. The CDR3 sequence is 14 residues long. Germline loops: CDR1 SEHNR, CDR2 FQNEAQ (reference sequence). The chain's CDR3 is CASTPPHPPDTQYF. DNA for the CDR3: TGTGCCAGCACACCGCCTCATCCCCCAGATACGCAGTATTTT.

This clonotype was seen many times. The J gene is TRBJ2-7, the V gene TRBV5-1; 11 positions match TRBD1. Germline-derived CDR1 and CDR2 are SGHRS and YFSETQ. Trimming cost V 4 bases and J 5 bases; bases outside gene matches: 8. The CDR3 has 15 residues. This CDR3 reads CASSDRDRGTHEQYF. The CDR3 nucleotides are TGCGCCAGCAGCGACCGGGACAGGGGGACCCACGAGCAGTACTTC.

The V and J genes are TRBV27 and TRBJ2-7, with 9 bases aligning to TRBD2. With 1 base clipped from V and 4 bases from J, the junction kept 8 bases outside the gene matches. The CDR3 covers 16 residues. Germline V CDR1 and CDR2: MNHEY, SMNVEV (reference sequence). For the CDR3, the DNA is TGTGCCAGCAGTTTATTGAGCGGGGGGAGAAGGTACGAGCAGTACTTC. It translates to CASSLLSGGRRYEQYF.

V and J are TRBV5-4 and TRBJ1-6; D remains unclear. Looked up from germline, CDR1 is SGHNT and CDR2 is YYREEE (reference sequence). The CDR3 covers 15 residues. The ends were cut back, 0 bases at V and 6 bases at J, with 10 bases in the middle. The DNA of the CDR3 is TGTGCCAGCAGCTTGGAAGTGACCGGTAATTCACCCCTCCACTTT. Translation: CASSLEVTGNSPLHF.

This clonotype was counted ten times or more. The chain links TRBV27 to TRBJ2-6; 7 bases match TRBD2. Germline assignment: CDR1 MNHEY and CDR2 SMNVEV (reference sequence). This CDR3 contains 16 residues. V lost 5 bases and J lost 2; bases outside the gene matches: 6. CDR3: CASSAGLSAGANVLTF. Here the CDR3 DNA reads TGTGCCAGCAGTGCGGGACTAAGCGCTGGGGCCAACGTCCTGACTTTC.

This clonotype came up a few times. The gene calls are TRBV7-9 and TRBJ1-5; perhaps TRBD1 as D (6 bases). V was clipped by 3 bases and J by 7 bases, with 25 bases between them. Germline CDR1 SEHNR, CDR2 FQNEAQ (reference sequence). The CDR3 sequence is 18 residues long. Here the CDR3 DNA reads TGTGCCAGCAGCTTTAAAACCATGAGACAGGCCGCTGGGCAGCCCCAGCATTTT. Protein sequence: CASSFKTMRQAAGQPQHF. The whole variable domain, remainder taken from reference TRBV7-9 and TRBJ1-5, is DTGVSQNPRHKITKRGQNVTFRCDPISEHNRLYWYRQTLGQGPEFLTYFQNEAQLEKSRLLSDRFSAERPKGSFSTLEIQRTEQGDSAMYLCASSFKTMRQAAGQPQHFGDGTRLSIL.

This clonotype was seen at least ten times. This rearrangement joins TRBV24-1 to TRBJ2-7; D uncertain. Germline CDR1 is KGHDR and CDR2 is SFDVKD. V was trimmed by 5 bases and J by 1 base, leaving 14 bases between them. CDR3 length equals 15 residues. Here the CDR3 reads CATSVPLWDSYEQYF. The CDR3 DNA reads as TGTGCCACCAGTGTCCCTCTCTGGGATTCCTACGAGCAGTACTTC.

This clonotype was recorded many times. A junction end diverges from the germline sequence, so it may reflect a read error. CDR3 bases: TGTGCTAGCATGCGGGGACTAGCCGTCTACGAGCAGTACTTC. Its translation is CASMRGLAVYEQYF. J is TRBJ2-7 and V is TRBV7-7, with 9 bases aligning to TRBD2. The CDR3 contains 14 residues. Germline V lookup: CDR1 SSHAT, CDR2 FNYEAQ (reference sequence).

This chain connects TRBV15 to TRBJ2-1, with 8 nucleotides matching TRBD2. The germline CDR1 and CDR2 sequences are LNHNV and YYDKDF (reference sequence). J was trimmed by 0 bases and V by 3 bases; bases with no gene match: 4. The CDR3 contains 16 residues. The DNA for the CDR3 is TGTGCCACCAGCAGTCTAGCGGGTTTCTCCTACAATGAGCAGTTCTTC. It is translated as CATSSLAGFSYNEQFF.

This rearrangement joins TRBV5-6 to TRBJ2-7, with 7 bases fitting TRBD1. Germline CDR1 SGHDT, CDR2 YYEEEE. Trimming took 3 bases from V and 0 from J; bases not matched to a gene: 6. The CDR3 covers 15 residues. The CDR3 bases are TGTGCCAGCAGCTCTGTACAGGGGAGCTCCTACGAGCAGTACTTC. Encoded protein: CASSSVQGSSYEQYF.

The sample holds many counts of this clonotype. V is TRBV19 and J is TRBJ1-1, with D maybe TRBD1 (5 bases). The germline V gene has CDR1 LNHDA and CDR2 SQIVND (reference sequence). The V gene lost 4 bases and the J gene lost 1 base, with 19 bases spanning the gap. The CDR3 has 17 amino acids. For the CDR3, the DNA is TGTGCCAGTAGTAGGGGGGACGGCCACCCGAGGAACACTGAAGCTTTCTTT. It yields the protein CASSRGDGHPRNTEAFF.

This clonotype was seen a few times. V and J are TRBV5-1 and TRBJ2-5; D is possibly TRBD2 (6 bases). The V gene lost 4 bases and the J gene lost 5 bases, with 15 bases spanning the gap. CDR3 size: 14 residues. Germline V lookup: CDR1 SGHRS, CDR2 YFSETQ. CDR3 DNA sequence: TGCGCCAGCAGCCGTCCGGGGGTGTCCGAGACCCAGTACTTC. Residues: CASSRPGVSETQYF. Based on the CDR3 plus reference TRBV5-1 and TRBJ2-5, the full variable domain is KAGVTQTPRYLIKTRGQQVTLSCSPISGHRSVSWYQQTPGQGLQFLFEYFSETQRNKGNFPGRFSGRQFSNSRSEMNVSTLELGDSALYLCASSRPGVSETQYFGPGTRLLVL.

This clonotype was observed many times. The V and J genes are TRBV11-3 and TRBJ1-4; tentatively, D is TRBD1 (6 bases). The CDR3 is made up of 14 amino acids. Germline lookup yields CDR1 SGHNT and CDR2 YENEEA. V was shortened by 5 bases and J by 7 bases, with 14 bases between the two germline ends. The CDR3 sequence is CASSPRGGTEKLFF. CDR3 in DNA: TGTGCCAGCAGCCCTAGGGGGGGCACTGAAAAACTGTTTTTT.

This clonotype was detected many times. The J gene is TRBJ2-7, the V gene TRBV10-3; 13 bases line up with TRBD2. Losses at the gene ends were 2 bases for V and 2 bases for J; bases not matched to a gene: 0. In germline, CDR1 is ENHRY, CDR2 SYGVKD. This CDR3 is 15 amino acids long. CDR3 in DNA: TGTGCCATCAGTGAGGGGACTAGCGGGGCCTACGAGCAGTACTTC. Translated, it gives CAISEGTSGAYEQYF.

This clonotype occurred a few times. The V gene is TRBV12-5, the J gene TRBJ2-3; 9 bases are a match to TRBD2. Germline CDR1 is LGHNT and CDR2 is FRNRAP. The CDR3 is 17 residues long. V lost 1 base and J lost 2; bases outside the gene matches: 7. In nucleotides, the CDR3 is TGTGCTAGTGGTTTGGGCACTACTAGCGGGCTCACAGATACGCAGTATTTT. This sequence encodes CASGLGTTSGLTDTQYF.

The table lists this clonotype with many counts. This chain joins TRBV5-6 and TRBJ1-1; D call uncertain. With 2 bases removed from V and 5 bases from J, the gap between germline ends came to 7 bases. The CDR3 runs 12 residues. CDR1 is SGHDT, CDR2 YYEEEE, per germline. The CDR3 spells CASSFLGTEAFF. The CDR3 region has the DNA TGTGCCAGCAGCTTTCTGGGGACTGAAGCTTTCTTT.

This clonotype was recorded many times. The V gene is TRBV18, the J gene TRBJ2-5; 7 bases fit TRBD1. Looked up from germline, CDR1 is KGHSH and CDR2 is LQKENI. The CDR3 consists of 16 residues. Losses at the gene ends were 4 bases for V and 4 bases for J; bases not matched to a gene: 12. In nucleotides, the CDR3 is TGTGCCAGCTCACTTCTGGGACAGCCGATAGGAGAGACCCAGTACTTC. Its translation: CASSLLGQPIGETQYF.

There are many counts of this clonotype. The V gene is TRBV18, the J gene TRBJ1-1, with D perhaps TRBD1 (6 bases). Germline V gene sequence: CDR1 KGHSH, CDR2 LQKENI. V gave up 2 bases and J gave up 4 bases, with 14 bases separating them. The CDR3 has 15 amino acids. The CDR3 loop is CASSPTGTTGTEAFF. CDR3 DNA: TGTGCCAGCTCACCAACAGGGACCACGGGCACTGAAGCTTTCTTT. The full variable domain, rest sourced from reference TRBV18 and TRBJ1-1, is NAGVMQNPRHLVRRRGQEARLRCSPMKGHSHVYWYRQLPEEGLKFMVYLQKENIIDESGMPKERFSAEFPKEGPSILRIQQVVRGDSAAYFCASSPTGTTGTEAFFGQGTRLTVV.

The chain uses TRBV7-2 and TRBJ2-5; possibly TRBD1 or TRBD2 for D (5 bases each). Germline CDR1 and CDR2: SGHTA and FQGNSA. CDR3 length equals 14 residues. The V and J ends lost 4 bases and 11 bases respectively, with 20 bases between them. Here the CDR3 DNA reads TGTGCCAGCAGCTCTACACGGGGCCGGAGGTTTCAGTACTTC. It codes for CASSSTRGRRFQYF.